This T cell receptor beta chain was captured by sequencing in a study of T-cell memory formation after mild COVID-19. Study conclusions and caveats: The main location of contracting CD4+ clones was CM and EM, and that of contracting CD8+ clones was EMRA. CD4+ bias marked clones expanding day 15 to 37, unlike balanced contracting clones. Clones from the second wave (peaking day 37) had unconfirmed SARS-CoV-2 specificity.

Researchers used 5'RACE with constant-segment primers to make TCR alpha and TCR beta cDNA libraries that carry sample barcodes and UMIs. MiXCR was run by TCRdb on the 5' RACE reads, yielding one entry per CDR3 protein. The sample lists approximately 150,000 distinct CDR3 sequences, 6% occurring once. Comments on this clonotype: Its antigen is still unknown.

V was shortened by 6 bases and J by 3 bases, with 24 bases between the two germline ends. The CDR3 has 17 residues. The germline CDR1 and CDR2 sequences are SQVTM and ANQGSEA. The sequence derives from an adult woman who had mild COVID-19 (a few samples of this study predate the infection). Cell type and time point are not known. Sequenced material: PBMCs or a T cell subset sorted from them (not recorded which). This chain joins TRBV29-1 and TRBJ2-1, with D tentatively TRBD2 (6 bases). CDR3 sequence (DNA): TGCAGCGTCCCCCGGGGCTGGGGGGATAGCGGCTACAATGAGCAGTTCTTC. Residues: CSVPRGWGDSGYNEQFF.